A single TCR beta chain is shown here with its context. The data are from a study of blood T cell repertoires in COVID-19. For the study at large: Acute and convalescent COVID-19 specimens originated in the United States, Italy and Spain.

The CDR3 extends over 18 amino acids. The V and J ends lost 3 bases and 4 bases, in that order; junction bases with no gene match: 15. Per the germline V gene, CDR1 is GTSNPN and CDR2 is SVGIG (reference sequence). TCRdb's table, derived via immunoSEQ multiplex PCR, lists solely in-frame clones and lacks some. Among 70,000 to 90,000 clones listed, less than 85% were seen once. The TCR was taken from a human donor in a cohort sampled during active COVID-19. Material for sequencing was peripheral blood. The chain recombines TRBV30 with TRBJ2-1; the match to TRBD2 covers 10 bases. CDR3 bases: TGTGCCTGGAGGGAGACCTCAGCGGGAGGGCCGTTATACAATGAGCAGTTCTTC. As protein: CAWRETSAGGPLYNEQFF.